A selection of T cell receptor beta chains follows, all from one sample in a study of blood T cell repertoires in COVID-19. The data were produced by immunoSEQ multiplex PCR, yet TCRdb's version contains in-frame clones alone and is incomplete. The profile shows hundreds of thousands of clones, 88% of them singletons. Input material: peripheral blood. Every receptor here comes from a woman aged 25 to 45 with COVID-19, enrolled during active disease. CDR3s include the opening cysteine and the closing phenylalanine or tryptophan. The D gene is left open where the match is weak. A clone size is listed for some rows: how often the clone was seen (once, few, many), or a class if it is expanded.

clone size,J gene,V gene,D gene,CDR3 protein
.,TRBJ2-1,TRBV7-6,TRBD2,CASSPRQPIWREGRYEQFF
.,TRBJ1-2,TRBV7-8,.,CASSSPDRGANYGYTF
once,TRBJ2-2,TRBV11-3,.,CASSLDFGGELFF
few,TRBJ2-7,TRBV7-2,TRBD1,CASSTRQGPSVQYF
.,TRBJ1-1,TRBV5-1,.,CASSLQGPPTEAFF
.,TRBJ2-6,TRBV7-2,.,CASSLVAGNSGANVLTF
.,TRBJ2-7,TRBV2,TRBD1,CASSPATGGVYEQYF
once,TRBJ2-5,TRBV3-1/TRBV3-2,.,CASSRHGEETQYF
.,TRBJ1-1,TRBV6-5,.,CASSRNTEAFF
.,TRBJ2-1,TRBV27,.,CASSLLIGGARVNEQFF
.,TRBJ1-5,TRBV18,.,CASSPPPQYNQPQHF
.,TRBJ2-1,TRBV19,TRBD1,CASTGGRSYNEQFF
.,TRBJ1-3,TRBV15,TRBD1,CATSRDRANSGNTIYF
.,TRBJ1-1,TRBV4-1,TRBD1,CASSQARDRNDATEAFF
.,TRBJ1-1,TRBV30,.,CAWSVQEGTEAFF
.,TRBJ2-2,TRBV27,TRBD2,CASSLWVAGGTGELFF
.,TRBJ1-2,TRBV19,.,CASSIEGVRGYTF
.,TRBJ1-2,TRBV18,.,CASSPEQGTYGYTF
.,TRBJ2-5,TRBV5-8,TRBD2,CASSSPPTSGGGETQYF
.,TRBJ1-1,TRBV2,.,CASSGAIGDTEAFF
.,TRBJ1-3,TRBV7-6,TRBD1,CASSPQQPGQGNTIYF
.,TRBJ1-1,TRBV11-2,.,CASSARGVDTEAFF
.,TRBJ2-3,TRBV4-3,TRBD2,CASSRLATDTQYF
.,TRBJ1-1,TRBV19,.,CASSMPTGNTEAFF
.,TRBJ2-1,TRBV7-2,.,CASSLAAGSSYNEQFF
.,TRBJ1-6,TRBV28,.,CASSEQVYNSPLHF
.,TRBJ2-7,TRBV21-1,.,CASSIDDRGDYEQYF
.,TRBJ2-7,TRBV29-1,.,CSYLGGSSYEQYF